A single sample gave rise to the 23 T cell receptor beta chains below, sequenced in a study of T cell repertoires in ileal Crohn's disease. Assay used: immunoSEQ multiplex PCR; TCRdb lists only in-frame clones, some missing. The table lists about 6,500 clones, 60% to 75% of them singletons. Input material: ileal tissue. Receptor source: an adult with Crohn's disease.

The chain employs TRBV7-2 and TRBJ2-7; TRBD1 might be the D (6 bases). V was pared by 2 bases and J by 6 bases, with 17 bases between. CDR1 and CDR2 (germline): SGHTA, FQGNSA. The length of the CDR3 is 15 residues. This chain's CDR3 is CASSLRQGFSGEQYF. CDR3 in DNA: TGTGCCAGCAGCTTAAGGCAGGGGTTCTCCGGCGAGCAGTACTTC.

The J gene is TRBJ1-1, the V gene TRBV19; D remains unclear. With 7 bases removed from V and 6 bases from J, the gap between germline ends came to 12 bases. Germline V gene sequence: CDR1 LNHDA, CDR2 SQIVND (reference sequence). This CDR3 is 12 amino acids long. As DNA, the CDR3 is TGTGCCAGTACGAGGGAGAGGTCTGAAGCTTTCTTT. Its protein is CASTRERSEAFF.

The chain combines TRBV5-1 with TRBJ1-3; D gene ambiguous. The germline V and J ends were trimmed by 3 bases and 0 bases, with 10 bases remaining between them. CDR3 length: 15 amino acids. CDR1 is SGHRS and CDR2 is YFSETQ in the germline V gene. The CDR3 here is CASSSTRNSGNTIYF. The CDR3 coding sequence is TGCGCCAGCAGCTCGACAAGGAACTCTGGAAACACCATATATTTT.

The genes are TRBV4-2 and TRBJ2-1; 13 positions agree with TRBD2. The CDR3 consists of 16 residues. Per germline, CDR1 LGHNA and CDR2 YNFKEQ. After removal of 4 bases from V and 9 bases from J, the junction contained 9 bases not matched to a gene. The CDR3 protein is CASSPGTSGDPGEQFF. CDR3 DNA sequence: TGTGCCAGCAGCCCAGGGACTAGCGGGGACCCCGGTGAGCAGTTCTTC.

This chain uses TRBV28 with TRBJ1-5; D is possibly TRBD1 (5 bases). V lost 4 bases and J lost 5, with 12 bases in between. The CDR3 spans 14 residues. Germline CDR1 MDHEN, CDR2 SYDVKM. This CDR3 is CASSSPQGHQPQHF. Written as DNA, the CDR3 is TGTGCCAGCAGTTCCCCCCAGGGTCATCAGCCCCAGCATTTT.

This clone was picked up a small number of times. The chain links TRBV7-9 to TRBJ1-2, with D tentatively TRBD1 (6 bases). Germline V gene sequence: CDR1 SEHNR, CDR2 FQNEAQ (reference sequence). Trimming shortened V by 5 bases and J by 2 bases, and 12 bases separated the two germline ends. The CDR3 loop spans 14 amino acids. CDR3: CASSPSGTNYGYTF. The DNA for the CDR3 is TGTGCCAGCAGCCCTTCCGGGACAAACTATGGCTACACCTTC.

The chain is built from TRBV4-1 and TRBJ1-1; 11 bases agree with TRBD1. This CDR3 region has 15 residues. The ends lost 5 bases at V and 5 bases at J; junction bases unmatched: 7. Germline-derived CDR1 and CDR2 are MGHRA and YSYEKL. The CDR3, as DNA: TGCGCCAGCAGCTTCTCCGGGACAGGGGGGACTGAAGCTTTCTTT. As protein: CASSFSGTGGTEAFF.

The chain carries TRBV7-8 and TRBJ1-2, with D possibly being TRBD1 (5 bases). Germline V gene sequence: CDR1 SGHVS, CDR2 FQNEAQ. V was cut by 1 base and J by 8 bases, with 11 bases left in between. The CDR3 is 13 residues long. As DNA, the CDR3 is TGTGCCAGCAGCTTAGGCAGGGTGGGGGGCTACACCTTC. Protein product: CASSLGRVGGYTF. The complete variable domain, with remaining parts taken from reference TRBV7-8 and TRBJ1-2, reads GAGVSQSPRYKVAKRGQDVALRCDPISGHVSLFWYQQALGQGPEFLTYFQNEAQLDKSGLPSDRFFAERPEGSVSTLKIQRTQQEDSAVYLCASSLGRVGGYTFGSGTRLTVV.

CDR3 region: CASSLAPERAYTF. DNA of the CDR3: TGCGCCAGCAGCTTGGCCCCAGAGCGGGCCTACACCTTC. V is TRBV5-1 and J is TRBJ1-2; D remains unclear. Trimming removed 0 bases at V and 10 bases at J, with 13 bases between. Germline V gives CDR1 SGHRS, CDR2 YFSETQ. This CDR3 has 13 amino acids.

V gene TRBV9 combines with J gene TRBJ1-2, with unresolved D. Germline CDR1 SGDLS, CDR2 YYNGEE. V was pared by 0 bases and J by 7 bases, with 10 bases between. There are 13 residues in the CDR3. The CDR3 is CASSVVQSPGYTF. The CDR3 bases are TGTGCCAGCAGCGTAGTACAATCTCCTGGCTACACCTTC.

The chain has TRBV5-1 and TRBJ2-3, with D unclear. In germline, CDR1 is SGHRS, CDR2 YFSETQ. V dropped 0 bases and J dropped 4 bases, with 6 bases sitting between them. The CDR3 is made up of 13 amino acids. The CDR3, as DNA: TGCGCCAGCAGCTTGGACGGGTCAGATACGCAGTATTTT. As protein: CASSLDGSDTQYF.

This clone is labeled as medium-sized (0.01 to 0.1%). V usage is TRBV7-9 and J usage is TRBJ2-3; 7 nucleotides line up with TRBD1. The length of the CDR3 is 16 residues. Germline assignment: CDR1 SEHNR and CDR2 FQNEAQ (reference sequence). J was trimmed by 2 bases and V by 4 bases; bases with no gene match: 9. CDR3 in amino acids: CASSSTYRGTTDTQYF. CDR3 nucleotides: TGTGCCAGCAGCTCAACCTACAGGGGCACCACAGATACGCAGTATTTT.

V and J are TRBV18 and TRBJ1-1; no firm D call. Trimming removed 0 bases from V and 6 bases from J, with 8 bases in between. CDR1 and CDR2 (germline): KGHSH, LQKENI. This CDR3 is 13 amino acids long. CDR3 DNA sequence: TGTGCCAGCTCACCACCGACATTGGCTGAAGCTTTCTTT. This codes for CASSPPTLAEAFF. Full variable domain (outside the CDR3, taken from reference TRBV18 and TRBJ1-1): NAGVMQNPRHLVRRRGQEARLRCSPMKGHSHVYWYRQLPEEGLKFMVYLQKENIIDESGMPKERFSAEFPKEGPSILRIQQVVRGDSAAYFCASSPPTLAEAFFGQGTRLTVV.

The CDR3 loop reads CASSTSGGATDTQYF. The DNA of the CDR3 is TGTGCCAGCAGTACTAGCGGGGGGGCCACAGATACGCAGTATTTT. The chain carries TRBV6-4 and TRBJ2-3; 13 positions match TRBD2. This CDR3 has 15 amino acids. V shed 5 bases and J 2 bases; nucleotides not matched to a gene: 1. The V gene's germline CDR1 is MRHNA and CDR2 SNTAGT.

The chain is built from TRBV4-2 and TRBJ1-1, with D unclear. The CDR3 is 14 residues long. Trimming removed 6 bases from V and 5 bases from J, with 16 bases in between. CDR1 and CDR2 from the germline V gene are LGHNA and YNFKEQ. Here the CDR3 DNA reads TGTGCCAGCAGTTTCAAAGAGGGATTGACTGAAGCTTTCTTT. Translating it yields CASSFKEGLTEAFF.

The J gene is TRBJ1-5, the V gene TRBV5-6; 7 nucleotides match TRBD1. This CDR3 region has 15 residues. The V and J ends lost 4 bases and 3 bases, in that order; junction bases with no gene match: 7. CDR1 and CDR2 from the germline V gene are SGHDT and YYEEEE. The CDR3 nucleotides read TGTGCCAGCAGCCTGACAGGGAGAAACAATCAGCCCCAGCATTTT. Translated, it gives CASSLTGRNNQPQHF.

V gene TRBV9 combines with J gene TRBJ1-2; D unresolved. The V gene's germline CDR1 is SGDLS and CDR2 YYNGEE. This CDR3 is built from 14 residues. V was cut by 1 base and J by 8 bases, with 15 bases left in between. In nucleotides, the CDR3 is TGTGCCAGCAGCGTAAGGGAGGGAGAAGAAGGCTACACCTTC. Translating gives CASSVREGEEGYTF. The variable domain in full, completed from reference TRBV9 and TRBJ1-2, reads DSGVTQTPKHLITATGQRVTLRCSPRSGDLSVYWYQQSLDQGLQFLIQYYNGEERAKGNILERFSAQQFPDLHSELNLSSLELGDSALYFCASSVREGEEGYTFGSGTRLTVV.

As for this clone: It is likely a read error, because the conserved phenylalanine at the end of the CDR3 is missing. The gene calls are TRBV6-1 and TRBJ1-6, with TRBD1 as a possible D gene (5 bases). The V gene lost 3 bases and the J gene lost 6 bases, with 9 bases spanning the gap. Germline CDR1 reads MNHNS; CDR2 reads SASEGT. This CDR3 has 14 amino acids. CDR3 DNA: TGTGCCAGCAGTGATCTAGGGGTTAATTCACCCCTCCACTCT. This sequence encodes CASSDLGVNSPLHS.

J is TRBJ1-5 and V is TRBV5-1; D perhaps matches TRBD1 (5 bases). Germline V CDR1 and CDR2: SGHRS, YFSETQ. There are 15 residues in the CDR3. Trimming stripped 4 bases from V and 5 bases from J, with 16 bases between. The DNA of the CDR3 is TGCGCCAGCAGCCCCAGGGTGGGAGGCGATCAGCCCCAGCATTTT. This codes for CASSPRVGGDQPQHF.

V usage is TRBV29-1 and J usage is TRBJ1-1; D unresolved. CDR1 is SQVTM and CDR2 is ANQGSEA in the germline V gene. CDR3 length: 13 residues. With 2 bases removed from V and 5 bases from J, the gap between germline ends came to 12 bases. The CDR3 sequence is CSVESQVETEAFF. The CDR3 DNA follows: TGCAGCGTTGAAAGCCAGGTGGAAACTGAAGCTTTCTTT.

In nucleotides, the CDR3 is TGTGCCAGCAGTGAGTCGACAGGGGCAGGCAATCAGCCCCAGCATTTT. Translation: CASSESTGAGNQPQHF. This sequence joins TRBV6-4 and TRBJ1-5, with TRBD1 matching over 8 bases. With 3 bases clipped from V and 2 bases from J, the junction kept 6 bases outside the gene matches. Germline loops: CDR1 MRHNA, CDR2 SNTAGT. The CDR3 sequence is 16 residues long.

This clone was seen a single time. The chain uses TRBV11-3 and TRBJ2-5; a possible D gene is TRBD1 (5 bases). Per germline, CDR1 SGHNT and CDR2 YENEEA. Trimming stripped 5 bases from V and 5 bases from J, with 12 bases between. This CDR3 spans 13 amino acids. CDR3 protein: CASSPGSQETQYF. CDR3 bases: TGTGCCAGCAGCCCAGGGTCCCAGGAGACCCAGTACTTC.

The chain recombines TRBV6-6 with TRBJ1-1, with D unresolved. V shed 6 bases and J shed 8 bases, with 7 bases lying between them. Germline CDR1 and CDR2: MNHNY and SVGAGI (reference sequence). This CDR3 is built from 10 residues. Here the CDR3 DNA reads TGTGCCAGCAGGAGTCCGGAAGCTTTCTTT. Its protein is CASRSPEAFF.